This T cell receptor (beta chain) was obtained from a study of T cell responses to AZD1222 COVID-19 vaccine. On this clone: No antigen is known for it.

Measured with immunoSEQ multiplex PCR; TCRdb has only the in-frame clones, and not every one. The data hold some 96,000 clones, with 88% observed a single time. Study conclusions and caveats: Donors, mostly white British, included more females; clonal diversity was possibly underestimated.

This CDR3 comprises 14 residues. Germline CDR1 and CDR2: LGHDT and YNNKEL (reference sequence). V was cut by 1 base and J by 1 base, with 7 bases left in between. The TCR originated in an adult in good health. The sequencing here drew on peripheral blood, taken on day 0 of AZD1222 vaccination. V usage is TRBV3-1 (or the pseudogene TRBV3-2) and J usage is TRBJ2-5; D gene unclear. The CDR3 sequence is CASSQGGIQETQYF. Written as DNA, the CDR3 is TGTGCCAGCAGCCAAGGAGGTATCCAAGAGACCCAGTACTTC.